Below, 26 T cell receptor beta chains from the same sample are listed, as sequenced in a study of T cell responses to AZD1222 COVID-19 vaccine. Sequenced by immunoSEQ multiplex PCR; TCRdb stores in-frame clones only, minus some. Among roughly 170,000 clones listed, 90% were seen once. Sample: peripheral blood, taken on day 0 of AZD1222 vaccination. All receptors come from an adult in good health.

This clone has only one observation. The V gene is TRBV7-2, the J gene TRBJ1-1; a weak D match, TRBD1 (5 bases). The CDR3 covers 14 residues. Trimming cost V 2 bases and J 1 base, with 8 bases left between them. Looked up from germline, CDR1 is SGHTA and CDR2 is FQGNSA. In nucleotides, the CDR3 is TGTGCCAGCAGCTTAACAGGCAAGAACACTGAAGCTTTCTTT. Residues: CASSLTGKNTEAFF.

This chain uses TRBV4-3 with TRBJ2-3; TRBD2 agrees at 7 bases. V trimming: 0 bases; J trimming: 5 bases; junction bases outside the gene matches: 5. Germline CDR1 is LGHNA and CDR2 is YSLEER. This CDR3 comprises 15 residues. CDR3 nucleotide sequence: TGCGCCAGCAGCCAAGATGGAGCTAGCGGAGATACGCAGTATTTT. This encodes CASSQDGASGDTQYF.

The chain joins TRBV7-2 to TRBJ2-5, with 11 bases fitting TRBD1. This CDR3 spans 14 amino acids. CDR1 is SGHTA, CDR2 FQGNSA, per germline. The V segment lost 6 bases and the J segment 4 bases; nucleotides outside the gene matches: 4. CDR3 nucleotide sequence: TGTGCCAGCAGGTGGGACAGGGGGTCAGAGACCCAGTACTTC. Its protein product is CASRWDRGSETQYF.

The gene calls are TRBV9 and TRBJ2-1, with 10 positions matching TRBD2. With 4 bases clipped from V and 9 bases from J, the junction kept 13 bases outside the gene matches. Germline loops: CDR1 SGDLS, CDR2 YYNGEE. The CDR3 has 16 amino acids. The chain's CDR3 is CASSPRGTSDRSEQFF. CDR3 in DNA: TGTGCCAGCAGCCCTCGCGGGACTAGCGACCGGAGTGAGCAGTTCTTC.

This chain joins TRBV19 and TRBJ2-6; maybe TRBD1 (5 bases). This CDR3 contains 16 residues. V lost 0 bases, J lost 1 base, and 7 bases lay in between. CDR1 and CDR2 (germline): LNHDA, SQIVND (reference sequence). CDR3 in DNA: TGTGCCAGTAGTATAGATCCAGGGTCTGGGGCCAACGTCCTGACTTTC. It specifies CASSIDPGSGANVLTF.

This clone was detected once. V usage is TRBV7-2 and J usage is TRBJ1-4; D ambiguous. Germline V gene lookup returns CDR1 SGHTA and CDR2 FQGNSA. Trimming left V 5 bases short and J 4 bases short, with 14 bases between. The CDR3 is 15 residues long. DNA of the CDR3: TGTGCCAGCAGCACCCCCGGAGGGAGTAATGAAAAACTGTTTTTT. Its protein is CASSTPGGSNEKLFF. The variable domain in full, completed from reference TRBV7-2 and TRBJ1-4, reads GAGVSQSPSNKVTEKGKDVELRCDPISGHTALYWYRQSLGQGLEFLIYFQGNSAPDKSGLPSDRFSAERTGGSVSTLTIQRTQQEDSAVYLCASSTPGGSNEKLFFGSGTQLSVL.

This chain links TRBV6-6 with TRBJ1-6; D is unclear. This CDR3 has 16 amino acids. Trimming stripped 8 bases from V and 0 bases from J, with 14 bases between. Germline V gene data show CDR1 as MNHNY and CDR2 as SVGAGI (reference sequence). DNA of the CDR3: TGTGCCAGCTCCGAAAGGTCCCCCTCCTATAATTCACCCCTCCACTTT. It encodes CASSERSPSYNSPLHF.

The rearrangement uses TRBV9 and TRBJ1-1; 11 nucleotides match TRBD1. CDR3 length equals 15 residues. Germline V gene sequence: CDR1 SGDLS, CDR2 YYNGEE. The junction had 8 bases not matched to a gene; V was cut back by 4 bases and J by 6 bases. Written as DNA, the CDR3 is TGTGCCAGCAGCCCACACGGACAGGGGGCCGCTGAAGCTTTCTTT. It yields the protein CASSPHGQGAAEAFF.

V gene TRBV19 combines with J gene TRBJ2-5, with 7 bases matching TRBD2. V shed 5 bases, J shed 2 bases, and the junction held 5 bases outside the gene matches. The CDR3 contains 14 residues. Germline assignment: CDR1 LNHDA and CDR2 SQIVND (reference sequence). CDR3 sequence reads: CASSPSAGQETQYF. The CDR3, as DNA: TGTGCCAGTAGTCCATCAGCGGGGCAAGAGACCCAGTACTTC.

The chain links TRBV19 to TRBJ2-3; possible D gene TRBD1, 5 bases. V was shortened by 4 bases and J by 3 bases, with 11 bases between the two germline ends. The CDR3 has 14 residues. CDR1 and CDR2 (germline): LNHDA, SQIVND (reference sequence). Here the CDR3 DNA reads TGTGCCAGTAGTACAGGGTCCCGTACAGATACGCAGTATTTT. Amino acid sequence: CASSTGSRTDTQYF. Combining the CDR3 with reference TRBV19 and TRBJ2-3 gives the whole variable domain DGGITQSPKYLFRKEGQNVTLSCEQNLNHDAMYWYRQDPGQGLRLIYYSQIVNDFQKGDIAEGYSVSREKKESFPLTVTSAQKNPTAFYLCASSTGSRTDTQYFGPGTRLTVL.

The chain uses TRBV28 and TRBJ1-2, with 7 bases fitting TRBD1. This CDR3 is 16 amino acids long. Germline loops: CDR1 MDHEN, CDR2 SYDVKM. J was trimmed by 8 bases and V by 6 bases; bases with no gene match: 18. The CDR3 bases are TGTGCCAGCAGCACCCGAACTTCCTATCCCAGGGGGGGCTACACCTTC. Translated, it gives CASSTRTSYPRGGYTF.

The chain carries TRBV4-3 and TRBJ2-7; D assignment may be TRBD1 or TRBD2 (5 bases each). Germline V lookup: CDR1 LGHNA, CDR2 YSLEER. Deletions cut 0 bases from V and 2 bases from J, with 8 bases between. The CDR3 consists of 14 residues. CDR3 in amino acids: CASSQDLGAYEQYF. The CDR3 DNA is TGCGCCAGCAGCCAAGACCTGGGGGCCTACGAGCAGTACTTC.

The V call is TRBV24-1, the J call TRBJ1-1; D uncertain. The CDR3 spans 14 residues. V was shortened by 6 bases and J by 0 bases, with 10 bases between the two germline ends. In germline, CDR1 is KGHDR, CDR2 SFDVKD. Here the CDR3 reads CATSKGIMNTEAFF. The CDR3 nucleotides read TGTGCCACCAGTAAGGGAATCATGAACACTGAAGCTTTCTTT.

This rearrangement joins TRBV13 to TRBJ2-7; D is unresolved. Germline CDR1 PRHDT, CDR2 FYEKMQ (reference sequence). V dropped 0 bases and J dropped 6 bases, with 18 bases sitting between them. The CDR3 length is 16 residues. The CDR3 spells CASSLGRSSLTREQYF. The CDR3 coding sequence is TGTGCCAGCAGCTTAGGCCGTAGTTCCCTCACCCGCGAGCAGTACTTC.

The genes are TRBV12-3 or TRBV12-4 and TRBJ1-1; 7 positions agree with TRBD1. V lost 6 bases and J lost 4; bases outside the gene matches: 5. The CDR3 consists of 13 residues. CDR3 protein: CASRTGTATEAFF. Written as DNA, the CDR3 is TGTGCCAGCAGGACCGGGACAGCCACTGAAGCTTTCTTT.

The chain is built from TRBV7-9 and TRBJ2-2; D not certain. From germline, CDR1 is SEHNR and CDR2 FQNEAQ (reference sequence). Trimming stripped 1 base from V and 4 bases from J, with 10 bases between. The CDR3 has 15 amino acids. The CDR3 loop is CASSLGTPTTGELFF. In DNA, the CDR3 is TGTGCCAGCAGCTTAGGTACTCCGACCACCGGGGAGCTGTTTTTT.

This chain connects TRBV4-2 to TRBJ1-4, with a weak D call TRBD1 (5 bases). The germline V and J ends were trimmed by 0 bases and 2 bases, with 16 bases remaining between them. The CDR3 is 18 residues long. Germline-derived CDR1 and CDR2 are LGHNA and YNFKEQ. The CDR3 spells CASSQDPAVGATNEKLFF. DNA of the CDR3: TGTGCCAGCAGCCAAGACCCCGCCGTTGGGGCGACTAATGAAAAACTGTTTTTT.

This clone has just one count. This rearrangement joins TRBV7-9 to TRBJ1-3; D gene ambiguous. CDR1 is SEHNR, CDR2 FQNEAQ, per germline (reference sequence). CDR3 length: 12 residues. Trimming stripped 6 bases from V and 0 bases from J, with 3 bases between. The CDR3 DNA reads TGTGCCAGCAGGGACTCTGGAAACACCATATATTTT. Translating gives CASRDSGNTIYF.

The gene calls are TRBV11-2 and TRBJ2-3; D call uncertain. The CDR3 has 14 residues. V lost 8 bases and J lost 0, with 12 bases in between. Per germline, CDR1 SGHAT and CDR2 FQNNGV. DNA for the CDR3: TGTGCCAGCGAAAAAGGGCCGAGCACAGATACGCAGTATTTT. As protein: CASEKGPSTDTQYF.

The chain has TRBV6-5 and TRBJ2-7; no clear D. V dropped 3 bases and J dropped 0 bases, with 9 bases sitting between them. Germline CDR1 MNHEY, CDR2 SVGAGI. The CDR3 runs 14 residues. CDR3 protein: CASSYIGSSYEQYF. The CDR3 DNA follows: TGTGCCAGCAGTTATATCGGCAGCTCCTACGAGCAGTACTTC.

The rearrangement links TRBV2 to TRBJ2-7, with D perhaps TRBD2 (6 bases). CDR3 length: 14 amino acids. V was cut by 6 bases and J by 5 bases, with 17 bases left in between. Germline V gene sequence: CDR1 SNHLY, CDR2 FYNNEI. CDR3 sequence (DNA): TGTGCCAGCAGGGGTCTGCGGGGAATAGACGAGCAGTACTTC. It translates to CASRGLRGIDEQYF.

The CDR3 coding sequence is TGTGCCAGTAGTATCCCTATCCAACGGGACAGTGGCGGCTACACCTTC. Translation gives CASSIPIQRDSGGYTF. The chain has TRBV19 and TRBJ1-2; 7 bases agree with TRBD1. This CDR3 spans 16 amino acids. Trimming took 3 bases from V and 8 from J; bases not matched to a gene: 15. The germline V gene encodes CDR1 LNHDA and CDR2 SQIVND (reference sequence).

In the case of this clone: This same CDR3 is encoded by further DNA sequences in the sample. This chain joins TRBV29-1 and TRBJ2-7, with D maybe TRBD1 (6 bases). Germline CDR1 SQVTM, CDR2 ANQGSEA. V lost 7 bases and J 0 bases, leaving 10 bases between the germline ends. CDR3 length equals 12 residues. CDR3 sequence reads: CSARGSSYEQYF. The DNA for the CDR3 is TGCAGCGCCAGGGGAAGCTCCTACGAGCAGTACTTC.

This rearrangement joins TRBV7-2 to TRBJ2-2; 8 bases are shared with TRBD2. Trimming at V came to 6 bases and at J to 7 bases, leaving 19 bases not matched to a gene. CDR1 SGHTA and CDR2 FQGNSA come from the germline V gene. The CDR3 covers 18 residues. The CDR3: CASSSRGDYAGGGGELFF. The CDR3 DNA reads TGTGCCAGCAGTTCCCGGGGTGACTACGCGGGGGGCGGCGGGGAGCTGTTTTTT.

The chain couples TRBV6-5 to TRBJ2-2; the D is unclear. Looked up from germline, CDR1 is MNHEY and CDR2 is SVGAGI. Trimming cost V 11 bases and J 3 bases, with 13 bases left between them. CDR3 length equals 13 residues. For the CDR3, the DNA is TGTGCCGGAACCGGGCCCTACACCGGGGAGCTGTTTTTT. Its protein is CAGTGPYTGELFF.

The V gene is TRBV28, the J gene TRBJ1-6; D unclear. Germline V lookup: CDR1 MDHEN, CDR2 SYDVKM. Trimming cost V 3 bases and J 2 bases, with 5 bases left between them. The CDR3 is 14 residues long. The CDR3: CASSFQAYNSPLHF. CDR3 in DNA: TGTGCCAGCAGTTTTCAAGCCTATAATTCACCCCTCCACTTT.